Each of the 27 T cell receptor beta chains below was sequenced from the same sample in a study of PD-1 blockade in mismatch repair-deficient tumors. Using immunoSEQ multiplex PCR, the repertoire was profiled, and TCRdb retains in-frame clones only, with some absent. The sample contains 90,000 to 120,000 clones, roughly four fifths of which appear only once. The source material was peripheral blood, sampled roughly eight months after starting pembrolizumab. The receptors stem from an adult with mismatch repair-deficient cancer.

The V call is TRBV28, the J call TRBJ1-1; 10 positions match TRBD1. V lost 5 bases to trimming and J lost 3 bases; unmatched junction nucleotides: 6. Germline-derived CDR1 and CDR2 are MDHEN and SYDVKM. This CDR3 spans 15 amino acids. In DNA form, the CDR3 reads TGTGCCAGCAGTGTCCGACAGGGGGCGGACACTGAAGCTTTCTTT. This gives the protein CASSVRQGADTEAFF. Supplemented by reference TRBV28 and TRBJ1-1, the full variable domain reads DVKVTQSSRYLVKRTGEKVFLECVQDMDHENMFWYRQDPGLGLRLIYFSYDVKMKEKGDIPEGYSVSREKKERFSLILESASTNQTSMYLCASSVRQGADTEAFFGQGTRLTVV.

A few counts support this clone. The CDR3: CASSSGLAGGGDTQYF. The CDR3 coding sequence is TGTGCCAGCAGTTCGGGACTAGCGGGCGGGGGAGATACGCAGTATTTT. V gene TRBV7-6 combines with J gene TRBJ2-3; 12 bases are shared with TRBD2. Germline V gene sequence: CDR1 SGHVS, CDR2 FNYEAQ. The length of the CDR3 is 16 residues. V was pared by 6 bases and J by 5 bases, with 9 bases of the junction left unmatched.

The CDR3 DNA sequence: TGTGCCAGCAGCAAGAACAGGGACACTGAAGCTTTCTTT. Protein product: CASSKNRDTEAFF. The chain employs TRBV5-8 and TRBJ1-1, with D tentatively TRBD1 (6 bases). CDR3 length: 13 amino acids. Between the trimmed V and J ends, which lost 4 bases and 3 bases, there was a span of 10 bases. CDR1 and CDR2 from the germline V gene are SGHTS and YDEGEE.

The CDR3 spells CASTPAGFSYEQYF. The CDR3 DNA reads TGTGCCAGTACGCCCGCAGGGTTCTCCTACGAGCAGTACTTC. This chain links TRBV19 with TRBJ2-7, with D tentatively TRBD1 (5 bases). The CDR3 is 14 residues long. The V gene lost 7 bases and the J gene lost 0 bases, with 13 bases spanning the gap. Germline CDR1 LNHDA, CDR2 SQIVND (reference sequence).

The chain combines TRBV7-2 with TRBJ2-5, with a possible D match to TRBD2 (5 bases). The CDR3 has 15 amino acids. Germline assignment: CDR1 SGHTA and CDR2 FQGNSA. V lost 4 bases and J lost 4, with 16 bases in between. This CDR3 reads CASSSTSLGGETQYF. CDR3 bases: TGTGCCAGCAGCTCCACGAGTCTCGGAGGAGAGACCCAGTACTTC.

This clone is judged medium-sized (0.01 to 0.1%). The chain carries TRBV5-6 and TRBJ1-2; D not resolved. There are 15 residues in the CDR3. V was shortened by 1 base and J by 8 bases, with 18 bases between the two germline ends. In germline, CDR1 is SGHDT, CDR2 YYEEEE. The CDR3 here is CASSLSAVRRHGYTF. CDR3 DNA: TGTGCCAGCAGCTTGTCGGCCGTTCGCCGCCACGGCTACACCTTC.

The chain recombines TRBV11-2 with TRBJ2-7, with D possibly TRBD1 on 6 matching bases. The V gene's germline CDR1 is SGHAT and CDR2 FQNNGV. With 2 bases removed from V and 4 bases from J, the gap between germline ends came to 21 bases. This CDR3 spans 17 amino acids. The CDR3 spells CASSLKLRQGLGYEQYF. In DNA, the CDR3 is TGTGCCAGCAGCTTAAAGTTGAGGCAGGGGCTAGGGTACGAGCAGTACTTC.

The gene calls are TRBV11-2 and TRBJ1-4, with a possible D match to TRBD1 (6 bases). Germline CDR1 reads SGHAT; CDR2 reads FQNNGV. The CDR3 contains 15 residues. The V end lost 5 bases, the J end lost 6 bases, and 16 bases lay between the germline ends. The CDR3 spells CASSQQTGRDEKLFF. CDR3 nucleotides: TGTGCCAGCAGCCAACAGACAGGAAGGGATGAAAAACTGTTTTTT.

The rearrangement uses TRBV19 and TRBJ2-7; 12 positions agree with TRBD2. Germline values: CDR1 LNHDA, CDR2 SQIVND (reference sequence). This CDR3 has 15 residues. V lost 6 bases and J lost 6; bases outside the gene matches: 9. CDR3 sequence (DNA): TGTGCCAGTAGGAGACTAGCGGGAGACGGGGTCGAGCAGTACTTC. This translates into CASRRLAGDGVEQYF.

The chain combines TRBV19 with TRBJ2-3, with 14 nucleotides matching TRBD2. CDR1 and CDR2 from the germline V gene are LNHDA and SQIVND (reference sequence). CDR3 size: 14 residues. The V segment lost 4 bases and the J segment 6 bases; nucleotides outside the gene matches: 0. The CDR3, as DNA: TGTGCCAGTAGTAGGACTAGCGGGAGGGATACGCAGTATTTT. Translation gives CASSRTSGRDTQYF.

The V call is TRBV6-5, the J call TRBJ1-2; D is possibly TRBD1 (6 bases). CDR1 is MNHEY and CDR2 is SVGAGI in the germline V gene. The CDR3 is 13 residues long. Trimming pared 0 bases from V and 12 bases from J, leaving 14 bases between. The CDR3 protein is CASSYSRQAGDTF. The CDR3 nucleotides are TGTGCCAGCAGTTACTCGCGACAGGCCGGGGACACCTTC.

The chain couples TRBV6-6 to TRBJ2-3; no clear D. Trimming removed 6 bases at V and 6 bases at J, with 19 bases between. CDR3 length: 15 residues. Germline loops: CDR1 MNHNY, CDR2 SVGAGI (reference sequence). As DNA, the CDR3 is TGTGCCAGCAGAGAGTTTAGTGTCTTGGGGGATACGCAGTATTTT. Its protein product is CASREFSVLGDTQYF.

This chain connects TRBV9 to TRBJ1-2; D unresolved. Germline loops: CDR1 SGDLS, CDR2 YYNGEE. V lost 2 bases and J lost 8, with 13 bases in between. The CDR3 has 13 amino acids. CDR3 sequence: CASSVGERWGYTF. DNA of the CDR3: TGTGCCAGCAGCGTTGGGGAACGCTGGGGCTACACCTTC.

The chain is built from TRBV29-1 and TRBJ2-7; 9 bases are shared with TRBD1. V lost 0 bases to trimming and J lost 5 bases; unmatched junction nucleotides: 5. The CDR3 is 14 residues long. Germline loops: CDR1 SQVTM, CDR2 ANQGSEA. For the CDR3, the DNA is TGCAGCGTTGAAGAGATGGGACAGGGACACGAGCAGTACTTC. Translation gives CSVEEMGQGHEQYF.

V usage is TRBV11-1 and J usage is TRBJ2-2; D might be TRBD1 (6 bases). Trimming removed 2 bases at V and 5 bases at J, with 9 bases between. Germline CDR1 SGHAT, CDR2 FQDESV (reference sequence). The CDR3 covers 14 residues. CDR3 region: CASSLLQGTGELFF. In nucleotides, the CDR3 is TGTGCCAGCAGCTTATTACAGGGAACCGGGGAGCTGTTTTTT.

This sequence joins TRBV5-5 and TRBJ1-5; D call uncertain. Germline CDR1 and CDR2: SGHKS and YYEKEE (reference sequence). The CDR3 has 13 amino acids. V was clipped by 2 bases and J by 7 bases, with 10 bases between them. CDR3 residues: CASSLDWRQPQHF. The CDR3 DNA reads TGTGCCAGCAGCTTAGACTGGCGGCAGCCCCAGCATTTT.

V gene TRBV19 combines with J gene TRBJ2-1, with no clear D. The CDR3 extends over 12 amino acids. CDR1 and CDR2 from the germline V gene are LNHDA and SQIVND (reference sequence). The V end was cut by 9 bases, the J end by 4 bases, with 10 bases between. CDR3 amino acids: CASRLGYNEQFF. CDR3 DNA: TGTGCCAGCCGACTTGGGTACAATGAGCAGTTCTTC.

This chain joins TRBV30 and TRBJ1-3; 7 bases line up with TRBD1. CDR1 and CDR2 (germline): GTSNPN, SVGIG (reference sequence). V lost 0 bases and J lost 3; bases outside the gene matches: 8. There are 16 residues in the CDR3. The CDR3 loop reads CAWSVQGGVIGNTIYF. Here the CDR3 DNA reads TGTGCCTGGAGTGTGCAGGGGGGAGTTATTGGAAACACCATATATTTT. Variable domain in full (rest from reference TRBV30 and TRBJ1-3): SQTIHQWPATLVQPVGSPLSLECTVEGTSNPNLYWYRQAAGRGLQLLFYSVGIGQISSEVPQNLSASRPQDRQFILSSKKLLLSDSGFYLCAWSVQGGVIGNTIYFGEGSWLTVV.

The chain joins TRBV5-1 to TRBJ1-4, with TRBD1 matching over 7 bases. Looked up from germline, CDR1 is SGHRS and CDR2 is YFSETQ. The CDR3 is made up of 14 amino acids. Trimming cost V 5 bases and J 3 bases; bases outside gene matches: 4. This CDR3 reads CASRPGQPNEKLFF. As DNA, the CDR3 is TGCGCCAGCAGGCCGGGACAGCCTAATGAAAAACTGTTTTTT.

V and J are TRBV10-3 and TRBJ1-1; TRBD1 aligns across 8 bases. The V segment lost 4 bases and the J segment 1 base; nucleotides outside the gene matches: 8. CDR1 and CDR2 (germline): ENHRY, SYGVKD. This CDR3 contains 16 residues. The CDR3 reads CAISGTGKGRNTEAFF. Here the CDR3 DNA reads TGTGCCATCAGTGGGACAGGGAAGGGCCGGAACACTGAAGCTTTCTTT.

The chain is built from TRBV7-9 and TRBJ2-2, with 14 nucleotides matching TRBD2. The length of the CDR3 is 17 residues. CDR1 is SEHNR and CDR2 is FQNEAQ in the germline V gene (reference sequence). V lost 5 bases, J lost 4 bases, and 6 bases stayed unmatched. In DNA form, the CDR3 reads TGTGCCAGCAGCCTGGGACTAGCGGGAGTTGCCACCGGGGAGCTGTTTTTT. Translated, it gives CASSLGLAGVATGELFF.

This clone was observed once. For the CDR3, the DNA is TGTGCCAGCAGTCCTCAGGGTTACGAGCAGTACTTC. Translated, it gives CASSPQGYEQYF. The V and J genes are TRBV27 and TRBJ2-7; maybe TRBD1 (5 bases). Germline V gene data show CDR1 as MNHEY and CDR2 as SMNVEV (reference sequence). The CDR3 has 12 amino acids. Trimming removed 5 bases from V and 4 bases from J, with 9 bases in between.

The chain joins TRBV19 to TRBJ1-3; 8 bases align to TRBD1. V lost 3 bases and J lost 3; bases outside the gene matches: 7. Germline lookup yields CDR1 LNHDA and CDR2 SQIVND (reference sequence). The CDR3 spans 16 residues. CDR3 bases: TGTGCCAGTAGTATTAGGGGACAGGATGATGGAAACACCATATATTTT. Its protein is CASSIRGQDDGNTIYF.

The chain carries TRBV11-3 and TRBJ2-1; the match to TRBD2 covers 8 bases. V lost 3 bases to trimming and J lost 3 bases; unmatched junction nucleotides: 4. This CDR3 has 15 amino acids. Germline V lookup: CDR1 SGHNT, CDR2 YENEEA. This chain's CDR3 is CASSLSLAGYNEQFF. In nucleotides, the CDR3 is TGTGCCAGCAGCTTGAGTCTAGCGGGCTACAATGAGCAGTTCTTC.

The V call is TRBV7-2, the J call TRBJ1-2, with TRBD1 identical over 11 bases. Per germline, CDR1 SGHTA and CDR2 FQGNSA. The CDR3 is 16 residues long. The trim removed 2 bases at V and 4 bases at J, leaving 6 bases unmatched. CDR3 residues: CASSLIRTGGIYGYTF. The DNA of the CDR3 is TGTGCCAGCAGCTTAATAAGGACAGGGGGCATCTATGGCTACACCTTC.

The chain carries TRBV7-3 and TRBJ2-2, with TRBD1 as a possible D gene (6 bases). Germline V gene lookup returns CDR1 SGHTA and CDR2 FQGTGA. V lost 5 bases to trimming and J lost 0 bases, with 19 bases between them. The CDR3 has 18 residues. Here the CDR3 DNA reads TGTGCCAGCAGCCCCCAAAAGGGTCAGGGGCCGAACACCGGGGAGCTGTTTTTT. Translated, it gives CASSPQKGQGPNTGELFF.

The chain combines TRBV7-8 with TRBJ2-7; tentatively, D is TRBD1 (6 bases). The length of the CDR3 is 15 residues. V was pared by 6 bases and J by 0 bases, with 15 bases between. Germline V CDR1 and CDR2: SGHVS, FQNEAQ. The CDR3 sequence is CASRERTESSYEQYF. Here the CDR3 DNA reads TGTGCCAGCAGAGAAAGGACAGAATCCTCCTACGAGCAGTACTTC.